A single sample is the source of the 23 T cell receptor beta chains below, sequenced in a study of PD-L1 blockade in urothelial cancer. Some clones are missing from TCRdb's copy, which holds only in-frame ones; the method was immunoSEQ multiplex PCR. The table shows more than 35,000 clones, with roughly 90% occurring only once. Time point: pretreatment peripheral blood. The sequenced sample was PBMCs, obtained around atezolizumab (anti-PD-L1) treatment. The source of these receptors is a woman in her sixties or seventies with urothelial cancer.

The rearrangement joins TRBV27 to TRBJ2-7; 9 nucleotides line up with TRBD1. Trimming removed 8 bases from V and 2 bases from J; junction bases left unmatched: 7. The CDR3 extends over 14 amino acids. The germline V gene encodes CDR1 MNHEY and CDR2 SMNVEV (reference sequence). The CDR3 nucleotides are TGTGCCAGCTCCGGGACAGGGCCCCCCTACGAGCAGTACTTC. This codes for CASSGTGPPYEQYF.

The V call is TRBV2, the J call TRBJ2-5; no definite D call. Germline CDR1 reads SNHLY; CDR2 reads FYNNEI. Trimming took 11 bases from V and 5 from J, leaving 21 bases between them. There are 14 residues in the CDR3. The CDR3: CAARRLLLGETQYF. The CDR3 DNA reads as TGTGCCGCCCGACGGCTCCTCCTCGGGGAGACCCAGTACTTC.

The chain employs TRBV6-5 and TRBJ2-3; D gene unclear. The CDR3 has 13 residues. The germline CDR1 and CDR2 sequences are MNHEY and SVGAGI. Between the trimmed V and J ends, which lost 1 base and 4 bases, there was a span of 6 bases. In DNA, the CDR3 is TGTGCCAGCAGTTACTACTCGTCAGATACGCAGTATTTT. Residues: CASSYYSSDTQYF.

V gene TRBV5-6 combines with J gene TRBJ2-3; possible D gene TRBD1, 5 bases. The V end was cut by 4 bases, the J end by 2 bases, with 14 bases between. The V gene's germline CDR1 is SGHDT and CDR2 YYEEEE. CDR3 length equals 15 residues. CDR3 in DNA: TGTGCCAGCAGCCCAATAGGGGCGGACACAGATACGCAGTATTTT. Translated: CASSPIGADTDTQYF.

The CDR3 region is CASSKRSSGSFTDTQYF. Written as DNA, the CDR3 is TGTGCCAGCAGCAAAAGATCCAGCGGGAGTTTCACAGATACGCAGTATTTT. This rearrangement joins TRBV21-1 to TRBJ2-3; the D call of TRBD2 is as the table states it, not checked on the DNA. TRBV21-1 is a documented pseudogene. This CDR3 is 17 amino acids long.

In this sample, this clone turned up a few times. This chain connects TRBV5-1 to TRBJ2-7; D may be TRBD2 (5 bases). Per the germline V gene, CDR1 is SGHRS and CDR2 is YFSETQ. V lost 4 bases, J lost 0 bases, and 11 bases lay in between. This CDR3 is 14 amino acids long. CDR3 nucleotide sequence: TGCGCCAGCAGCACGGGGAGAAGCTCCTACGAGCAGTACTTC. This sequence encodes CASSTGRSSYEQYF.

The CDR3 spells CASSPRGLDTIYF. CDR3 DNA: TGTGCCAGCTCGCCCCGGGGACTGGACACCATATATTTT. The chain uses TRBV18 and TRBJ1-3, with a tentative D call TRBD1 (5 bases). Deletions cut 6 bases from V and 8 bases from J, with 14 bases between. Germline lookup yields CDR1 KGHSH and CDR2 LQKENI. The CDR3 sequence is 13 residues long.

CDR3: CASSRPWTSRTYEQYF. CDR3 in DNA: TGTGCCAGCAGCCGTCCTTGGACTAGCCGTACCTACGAGCAGTACTTC. V is TRBV7-9 and J is TRBJ2-7, with TRBD2 matching 8 bases. V lost 5 bases to trimming and J lost 2 bases; unmatched junction nucleotides: 11. The CDR3 loop spans 16 amino acids. Germline V CDR1 and CDR2: SEHNR, FQNEAQ (reference sequence).

The CDR3 loop is CASSPTIEVYGYTF. The CDR3 bases are TGTGCCAGCTCACCCACCATTGAGGTCTATGGCTACACCTTC. The V gene is TRBV18, the J gene TRBJ1-2; D unclear. CDR3 size: 14 residues. CDR1 and CDR2 from the germline V gene are KGHSH and LQKENI. Trimming stripped 3 bases from V and 4 bases from J, with 12 bases between.

This clone was seen just once. Germline is not matched at one junction end, which may reflect a read error. The chain uses TRBV25-1 and TRBJ1-3, with D possibly TRBD1 on 5 matching bases. The CDR3 is 17 amino acids. CDR1 and CDR2 (germline): MGHDK, SYGVNS. The CDR3 region has the DNA TGTGCCAGCAGTGGAGACCGAACCCGGGACTCTGAAAACACCATATATTTT. Protein product: CASSGDRTRDSENTIYF.

There are a few counts of this clone. V usage is TRBV14 and J usage is TRBJ2-1; 9 nucleotides match TRBD2. Germline V gives CDR1 SGHDN, CDR2 FVKESK. CDR3 length: 14 residues. The V segment lost 2 bases and the J segment 7 bases; nucleotides outside the gene matches: 3. CDR3: CASSQSSGRNEQFF. The CDR3 DNA reads TGTGCCAGCAGCCAATCCAGCGGGAGGAATGAGCAGTTCTTC.

This sequence joins TRBV27 and TRBJ2-7, with TRBD2 matching 7 bases. This CDR3 has 13 residues. J lost 4 bases, V lost 5 bases, and 5 bases had no gene match. Germline V gene data show CDR1 as MNHEY and CDR2 as SMNVEV (reference sequence). The CDR3 region is CASSSGTDYEQYF. Written as DNA, the CDR3 is TGTGCCAGCAGTAGCGGGACTGATTACGAGCAGTACTTC.

The gene calls are TRBV11-2 and TRBJ2-7; TRBD2 might be the D (5 bases). Per germline, CDR1 SGHAT and CDR2 FQNNGV. With 0 bases removed from V and 0 bases from J, the gap between germline ends came to 9 bases. The CDR3 spans 15 residues. In nucleotides, the CDR3 is TGTGCCAGCAGCTTAGAGGCGGGTGGCTCCTACGAGCAGTACTTC. It translates to CASSLEAGGSYEQYF. Looking up the rest from reference TRBV11-2 and TRBJ2-7 gives the full variable domain: EAGVAQSPRYKIIEKRQSVAFWCNPISGHATLYWYQQILGQGPKLLIQFQNNGVVDDSQLPKDRFSAERLKGVDSTLKIQPAKLEDSAVYLCASSLEAGGSYEQYFGPGTRLTVT.

J is TRBJ2-7 and V is TRBV27; unclear D gene. The CDR3 totals 15 residues. CDR1 and CDR2 from the germline V gene are MNHEY and SMNVEV (reference sequence). Between the trimmed V and J ends, which lost 4 bases and 3 bases, there was a span of 16 bases. CDR3 amino acids: CASSSTTFRVYEQYF. The CDR3 DNA reads TGTGCCAGCAGTTCAACAACCTTCCGGGTCTACGAGCAGTACTTC.

The chain couples TRBV6-5 to TRBJ1-2, with 8 bases aligning to TRBD1. The germline V gene has CDR1 MNHEY and CDR2 SVGAGI. This CDR3 region has 12 residues. The ends lost 8 bases at V and 5 bases at J; junction bases unmatched: 4. The CDR3 spells CASRQGQYGYTF. CDR3 in DNA: TGTGCCAGCCGACAGGGGCAATATGGCTACACCTTC.

The CDR3 sequence is CASSLTGQQYEQYF. The CDR3 DNA follows: TGTGCCAGCAGCTTGACGGGACAGCAATACGAGCAGTACTTC. The chain links TRBV28 to TRBJ2-7; 7 nucleotides line up with TRBD1. The V gene end was trimmed by 6 bases and the J gene end by 4 bases; junction bases not matched to a gene: 9. The germline gives CDR1 MDHEN, CDR2 SYDVKM. The CDR3 sequence is 14 residues long.

The chain uses TRBV11-2 and TRBJ2-3; no firm D call. Germline CDR1 SGHAT, CDR2 FQNNGV. V was pared by 0 bases and J by 2 bases, with 6 bases between. The CDR3 spans 14 residues. CDR3 bases: TGTGCCAGCAGCTTAGAGGCAGACACAGATACGCAGTATTTT. Protein product: CASSLEADTDTQYF.

The chain is built from TRBV20-1 and TRBJ2-5; D is unclear. This CDR3 spans 10 amino acids. V was trimmed by 3 bases and J by 5 bases, leaving 4 bases between them. Per the germline V gene, CDR1 is DFQATT and CDR2 is SNEGSKA (reference sequence). CDR3 region: CSASLETQYF. As DNA, the CDR3 is TGCAGTGCTAGTCTGGAGACCCAGTACTTC.

The V gene is TRBV5-1, the J gene TRBJ1-2; a possible D gene is TRBD1 (6 bases). Trimming shortened V by 4 bases and J by 2 bases, and 15 bases separated the two germline ends. The CDR3 contains 15 residues. Per the germline V gene, CDR1 is SGHRS and CDR2 is YFSETQ. The CDR3 sequence is CASSPETTGNYGYTF. The CDR3, as DNA: TGCGCCAGCAGCCCTGAGACAACAGGGAACTATGGCTACACCTTC.

Worth noting for this clone: A read error may produce the germline difference seen at one junction end. The V call is TRBV7-7, the J call TRBJ2-5, with a tentative D call TRBD2 (5 bases). This CDR3 contains 13 residues. Per germline, CDR1 SSHAT and CDR2 FNYEAQ (reference sequence). CDR3 region: CASSPRPEGTQYF. CDR3 in DNA: TGTGCTAGCAGCCCTAGGCCAGAGGGGACCCAGTACTTC.

The chain recombines TRBV5-1 with TRBJ2-1; 9 nucleotides line up with TRBD2. V gave up 5 bases and J gave up 5 bases; unmatched junction bases: 11. Per germline, CDR1 SGHRS and CDR2 YFSETQ. The CDR3 spans 16 residues. In DNA, the CDR3 is TGCGCCAGCAGTCCGGTGCCTAGCGGGAAAAACAATGAGCAGTTCTTC. Amino acid sequence: CASSPVPSGKNNEQFF.

A single count supports this clone. This chain links TRBV28 with TRBJ2-5; 7 bases align to TRBD1. The CDR3 runs to 15 residues. Unmatched junction bases numbered 14, after V lost 4 bases and J lost 9 bases. CDR1 MDHEN and CDR2 SYDVKM come from the germline V gene. CDR3 bases: TGTGCCAGCAGTTCCCGACAGGGACAGAGGTTGGCCCAGTACTTC. Translation gives CASSSRQGQRLAQYF.

The chain uses TRBV10-3 and TRBJ2-5, with 11 positions matching TRBD2. The CDR3 runs to 13 residues. The germline V gene encodes CDR1 ENHRY and CDR2 SYGVKD. V was clipped by 6 bases and J by 3 bases; unmatched bases: 0. CDR3 region: CAIRLAGEETQYF. CDR3 nucleotide sequence: TGTGCCATCAGACTAGCGGGAGAAGAGACCCAGTACTTC.